This record covers a single T cell receptor beta chain. The specificity of this receptor is unknown. The sample holds no much larger clone one base away, and base qualities are not on file. The data stem from a study of T cell responses to AZD1222 COVID-19 vaccine (dated by TCRdb to about 2021). In the study overall: A total of approximately 240 trial participants underwent TCR sequencing, of whom approximately 210 received two doses of AZD1222 and 26 received two doses of the MenACWY control vaccine. Trial participants were enrolled by age into subgroups of 18-55, 56-69 and 70-plus years, and roughly 150, 30 and 60 TCR-sequenced participants, respectively, were included in these subgroups.

The CDR3 regions of human TCRbeta chains were analyzed by immunosequencing. Processing in the source paper ran as follows. TCRs in the repertoires were compared against a reference library of SARS-CoV-2-specific TCRs that had been generated with the MIRA antigen-specificity platform. Breadth was defined as the fraction of unique TCRs that were SARS-CoV-2-associated, and depth was defined as the fraction of total T cells that were SARS-CoV-2-associated. Using the MIRA data, each spike-specific TCR was assigned both to the spike region to which the TCR was reactive and to a CD4 or CD8 class. Log10-transformed breadth and depth values were compared by one-way ANOVA with Sidak's multiple comparisons tests. TCRdb mirrors the immuneACCESS table, restricted to in-frame sequences. Some clones are absent from its copies; in checked studies, under half trace to an unresolved V gene, and the reason for the others is unknown. V, J and clone size were drawn from that table, and D and trimming were deduced from the DNA. The sample includes 150,000 to 200,000 clones, with almost 90% observed a single time. Of the sample, around 10% is held by the ten largest clones.

The paper's findings and limits, for the study overall: Because no samples from the day 14 peak response were available, repertoires could be characterized only after the peak T cell response. After two AZD1222 doses, spike-specific TCR breadth and depth were significantly higher than at day 0 and than in MenACWY recipients. CD4 TCRs associated with the vaccine covered the entire spike protein, and the dominant responses were in regions 160-218 and 743-854. The 56-69-year group was small, and its depth increase did not reach significance, likely because of low power. Conclusions about previously exposed vaccinees are limited because only five to seven AZD1222 recipients were SARS-CoV-2 seropositive at baseline. Nearly half of unique spike-specific TCRs reportedly recognized epitopes outside regions mutated in the B.1.351 and B.1.1.7 variants. Participants were mostly white British, with more females than males. The authors suggested clonal diversity may have been underestimated.

Taken with the paper, the label for time point translates to: about 28 days (+/-7) after the second vaccine dose. AZD1222 recipients whose second dose came at about 4 weeks and those whose second dose came at about 12 weeks were combined into one group, since spike-specific TCR depth and breadth did not differ between the two schedules. The vaccinee samples were drawn from two UK trials, COV001 and COV002, one of which was a single-blind randomized controlled phase 2/3 trial testing AZD1222 (ChAdOx1 nCoV-19) in healthy adults. For TCRbeta chain sequencing, PBMC samples were collected from trial participants at day 0 and at day 28 after the second dose. This TCR was recovered from an adult who received the AZD1222 COVID-19 vaccine. The sample consisted of peripheral blood, taken 28 days after the second AZD1222 dose.

The sequence in DNA is TGTGCCTGGAGCCCAGGAGCGGGGGGCTACAATGAGCAGTTCTTC. Translated, this gives CAWSPGAGGYNEQFF. The sequence joins TRBV30 to TRBJ2-1, with 9 bases matching TRBD2. Per the germline V gene (reference sequence), GTSNPN is the CDR1 and SVGIG is the CDR2. Reading from cysteine to phenylalanine, the CDR3 counts 15 amino acids. Only the CDR3 part of the read is kept: 45 bases, read in frame from the first base. Trimming removed 3 bases from V and 3 bases from J; the gene matches leave 6 bases unexplained.